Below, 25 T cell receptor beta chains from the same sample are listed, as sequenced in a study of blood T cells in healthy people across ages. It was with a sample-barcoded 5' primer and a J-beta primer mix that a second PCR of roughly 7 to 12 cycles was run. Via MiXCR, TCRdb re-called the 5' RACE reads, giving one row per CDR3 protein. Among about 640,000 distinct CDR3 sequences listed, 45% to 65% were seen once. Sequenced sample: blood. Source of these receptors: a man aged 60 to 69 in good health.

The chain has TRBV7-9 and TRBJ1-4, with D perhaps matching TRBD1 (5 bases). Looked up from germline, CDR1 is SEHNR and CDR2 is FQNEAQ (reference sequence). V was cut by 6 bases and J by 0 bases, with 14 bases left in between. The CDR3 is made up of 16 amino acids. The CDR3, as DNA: TGTGCCAGCAGTCCTAGGGGCAGCTCAACTAATGAAAAACTGTTTTTT. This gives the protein CASSPRGSSTNEKLFF.

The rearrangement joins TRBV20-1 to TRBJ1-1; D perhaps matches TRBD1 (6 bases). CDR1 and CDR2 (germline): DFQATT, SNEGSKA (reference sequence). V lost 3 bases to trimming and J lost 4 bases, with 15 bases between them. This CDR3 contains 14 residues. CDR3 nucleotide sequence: TGCAGTGCTAGCCTAGGGGGGGCCGGCACTGAAGCTTTCTTT. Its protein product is CSASLGGAGTEAFF.

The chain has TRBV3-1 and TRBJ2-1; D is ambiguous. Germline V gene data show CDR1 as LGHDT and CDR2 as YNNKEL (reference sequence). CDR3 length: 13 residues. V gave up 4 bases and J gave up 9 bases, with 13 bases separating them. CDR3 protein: CASSPLPLSEQFF. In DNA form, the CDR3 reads TGTGCCAGCAGCCCCCTTCCATTATCTGAGCAGTTCTTC.

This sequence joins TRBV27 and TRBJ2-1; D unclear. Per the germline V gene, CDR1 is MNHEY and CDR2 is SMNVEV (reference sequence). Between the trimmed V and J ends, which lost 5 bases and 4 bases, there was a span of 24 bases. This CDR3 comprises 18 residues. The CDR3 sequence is CASSPPPSGSIRYNEQFF. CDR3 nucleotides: TGTGCCAGCAGTCCTCCGCCTTCCGGGTCTATCAGGTACAATGAGCAGTTCTTC.

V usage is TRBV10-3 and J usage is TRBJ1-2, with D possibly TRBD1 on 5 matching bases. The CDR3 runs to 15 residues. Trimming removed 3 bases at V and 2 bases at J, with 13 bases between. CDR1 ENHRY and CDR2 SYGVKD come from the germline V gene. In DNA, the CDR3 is TGTGCCATCAGTGAACTCCAGGGCCTGAACTATGGCTACACCTTC. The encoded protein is CAISELQGLNYGYTF.

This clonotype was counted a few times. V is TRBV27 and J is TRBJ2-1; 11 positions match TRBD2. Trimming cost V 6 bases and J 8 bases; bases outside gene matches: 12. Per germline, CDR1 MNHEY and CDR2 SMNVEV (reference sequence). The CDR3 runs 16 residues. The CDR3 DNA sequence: TGTGCCAGCAGCCCCAAGGCGCTAGCGGGGGGTTATGAGCAGTTCTTC. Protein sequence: CASSPKALAGGYEQFF.

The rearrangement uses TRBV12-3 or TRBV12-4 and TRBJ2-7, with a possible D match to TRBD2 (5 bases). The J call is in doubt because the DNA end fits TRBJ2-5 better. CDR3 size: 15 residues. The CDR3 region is CASSFIGLSTETQYF. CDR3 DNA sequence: TGTGCCAGCAGTTTCATCGGACTCTCAACAGAGACCCAGTACTTC.

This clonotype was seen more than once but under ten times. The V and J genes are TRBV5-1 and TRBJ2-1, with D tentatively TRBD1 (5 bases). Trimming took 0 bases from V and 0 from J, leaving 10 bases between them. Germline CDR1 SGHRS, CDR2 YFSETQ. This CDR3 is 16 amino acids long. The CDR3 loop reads CASSLEGIGSYNEQFF. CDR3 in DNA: TGCGCCAGCAGCTTGGAGGGGATCGGCTCCTACAATGAGCAGTTCTTC.

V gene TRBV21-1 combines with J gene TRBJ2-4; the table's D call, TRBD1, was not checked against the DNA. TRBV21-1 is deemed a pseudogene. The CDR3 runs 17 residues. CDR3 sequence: CASSIQGQGRSKNIQYF. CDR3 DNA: TGTGCCAGCAGCATACAGGGACAGGGGAGGTCCAAAAACATTCAGTACTTC.

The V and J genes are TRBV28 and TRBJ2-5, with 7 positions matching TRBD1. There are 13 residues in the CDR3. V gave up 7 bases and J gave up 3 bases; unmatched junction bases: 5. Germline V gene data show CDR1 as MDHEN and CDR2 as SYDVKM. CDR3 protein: CASKRGPKETQYF. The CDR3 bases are TGTGCCAGCAAAAGGGGGCCGAAAGAGACCCAGTACTTC.

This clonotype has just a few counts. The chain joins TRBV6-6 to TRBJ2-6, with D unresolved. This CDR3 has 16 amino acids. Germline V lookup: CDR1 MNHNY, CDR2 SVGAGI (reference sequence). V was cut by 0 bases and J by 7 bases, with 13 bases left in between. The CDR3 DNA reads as TGTGCCAGCAGTTACTCAACGAACGGAAGAGCCAACGTCCTGACTTTC. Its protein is CASSYSTNGRANVLTF.

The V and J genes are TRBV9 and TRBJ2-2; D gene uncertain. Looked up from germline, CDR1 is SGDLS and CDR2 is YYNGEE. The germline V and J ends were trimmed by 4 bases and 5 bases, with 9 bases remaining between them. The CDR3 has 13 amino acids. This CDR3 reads CASSLIVTGELFF. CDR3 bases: TGTGCCAGCAGCTTAATAGTGACCGGGGAGCTGTTTTTT.

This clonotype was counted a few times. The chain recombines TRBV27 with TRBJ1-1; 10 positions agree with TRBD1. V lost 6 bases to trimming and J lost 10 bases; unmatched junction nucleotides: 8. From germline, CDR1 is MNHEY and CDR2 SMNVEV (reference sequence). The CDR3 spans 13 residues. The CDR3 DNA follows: TGTGCCAGCAGGCCTGACAGGGGGCGCGGAGCTTTCTTT. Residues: CASRPDRGRGAFF.

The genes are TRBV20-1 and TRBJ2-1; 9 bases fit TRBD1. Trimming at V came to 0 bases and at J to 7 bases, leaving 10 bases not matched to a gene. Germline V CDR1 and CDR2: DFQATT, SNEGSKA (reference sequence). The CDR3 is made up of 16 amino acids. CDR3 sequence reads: CSARDPGQGLDNEQFF. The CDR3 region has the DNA TGCAGTGCTAGAGACCCGGGACAGGGCTTGGATAATGAGCAGTTCTTC.

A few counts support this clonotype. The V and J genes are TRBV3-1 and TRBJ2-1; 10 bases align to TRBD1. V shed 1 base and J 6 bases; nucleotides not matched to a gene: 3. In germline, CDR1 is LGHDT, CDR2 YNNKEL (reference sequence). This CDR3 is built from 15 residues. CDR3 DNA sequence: TGTGCCAGCAGCCAAGGGACAGGGGGGCCCAATGAGCAGTTCTTC. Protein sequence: CASSQGTGGPNEQFF.

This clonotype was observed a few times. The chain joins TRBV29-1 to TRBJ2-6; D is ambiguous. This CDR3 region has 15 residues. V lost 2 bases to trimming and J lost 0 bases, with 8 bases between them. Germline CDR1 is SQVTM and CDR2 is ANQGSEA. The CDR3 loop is CSVESGGSGANVLTF. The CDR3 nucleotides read TGCAGCGTTGAATCTGGTGGCTCTGGGGCCAACGTCCTGACTTTC.

The CDR3 is CASSDRRGFSGNTIYF. The CDR3 DNA reads as TGTGCCAGCAGTGACCGGCGGGGCTTCTCTGGAAACACCATATATTTT. The chain is built from TRBV25-1 and TRBJ1-3; D might be TRBD1 (5 bases). Trimming cost V 3 bases and J 0 bases, with 12 bases left between them. The CDR3 has 16 residues. Per the germline V gene, CDR1 is MGHDK and CDR2 is SYGVNS. Combining the CDR3 with reference TRBV25-1 and TRBJ1-3 gives the whole variable domain EADIYQTPRYLVIGTGKKITLECSQTMGHDKMYWYQQDPGMELHLIHYSYGVNSTEKGDLSSESTVSRIRTEHFPLTLESARPSHTSQYLCASSDRRGFSGNTIYFGEGSWLTVV.

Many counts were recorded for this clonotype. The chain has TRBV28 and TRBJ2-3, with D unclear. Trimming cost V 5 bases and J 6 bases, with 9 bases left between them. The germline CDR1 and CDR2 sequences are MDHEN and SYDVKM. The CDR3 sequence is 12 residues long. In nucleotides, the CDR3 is TGTGCCAGCAGTCTACTCCTGGATACGCAGTATTTT. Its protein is CASSLLLDTQYF.

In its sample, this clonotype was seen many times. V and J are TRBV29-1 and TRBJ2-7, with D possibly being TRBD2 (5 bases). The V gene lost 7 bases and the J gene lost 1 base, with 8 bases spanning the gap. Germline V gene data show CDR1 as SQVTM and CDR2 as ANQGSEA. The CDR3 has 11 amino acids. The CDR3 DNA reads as TGCAGCGGACGGACTTCCTACGAGCAGTACTTC. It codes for CSGRTSYEQYF.

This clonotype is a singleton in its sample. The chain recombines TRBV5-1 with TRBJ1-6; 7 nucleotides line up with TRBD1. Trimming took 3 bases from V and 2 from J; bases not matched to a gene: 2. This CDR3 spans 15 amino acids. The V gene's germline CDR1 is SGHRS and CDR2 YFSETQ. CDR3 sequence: CASSSGTAYNSPLHF. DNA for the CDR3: TGCGCCAGCAGCTCCGGGACAGCCTATAATTCACCCCTCCACTTT. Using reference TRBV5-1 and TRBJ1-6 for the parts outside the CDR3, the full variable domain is KAGVTQTPRYLIKTRGQQVTLSCSPISGHRSVSWYQQTPGQGLQFLFEYFSETQRNKGNFPGRFSGRQFSNSRSEMNVSTLELGDSALYLCASSSGTAYNSPLHFGNGTRLTVT.

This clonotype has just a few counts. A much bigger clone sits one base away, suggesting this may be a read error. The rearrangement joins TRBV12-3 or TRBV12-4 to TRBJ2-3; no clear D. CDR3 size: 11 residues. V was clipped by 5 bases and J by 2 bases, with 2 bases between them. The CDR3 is CASSITDTQYF. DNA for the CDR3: TGTGCCAGCAGTATCACAGATACGCAGTATTTT.

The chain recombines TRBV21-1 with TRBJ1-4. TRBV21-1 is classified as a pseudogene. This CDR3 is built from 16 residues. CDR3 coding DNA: TGTGCCAGCAGCAAAGACCTGGCCAGGGAGGGTGAAAAACTGTTTTTT. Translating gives CASSKDLAREGEKLFF.

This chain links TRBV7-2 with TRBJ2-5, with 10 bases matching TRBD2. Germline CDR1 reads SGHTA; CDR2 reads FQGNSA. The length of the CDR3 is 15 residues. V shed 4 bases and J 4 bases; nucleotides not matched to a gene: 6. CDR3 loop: CASSSTSGAPETQYF. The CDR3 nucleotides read TGTGCCAGCAGCTCCACTAGCGGGGCCCCAGAGACCCAGTACTTC.

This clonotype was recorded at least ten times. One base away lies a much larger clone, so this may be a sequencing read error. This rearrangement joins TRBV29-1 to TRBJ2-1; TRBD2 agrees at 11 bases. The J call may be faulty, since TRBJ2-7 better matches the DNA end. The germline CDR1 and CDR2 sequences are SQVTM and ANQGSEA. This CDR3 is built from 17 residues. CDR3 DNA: TGCAGCGTTGAAGATAGCGGGGGGGCTAGCTCCTACAATGAGCAGTACTTC. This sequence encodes CSVEDSGGASSYNEQYF.

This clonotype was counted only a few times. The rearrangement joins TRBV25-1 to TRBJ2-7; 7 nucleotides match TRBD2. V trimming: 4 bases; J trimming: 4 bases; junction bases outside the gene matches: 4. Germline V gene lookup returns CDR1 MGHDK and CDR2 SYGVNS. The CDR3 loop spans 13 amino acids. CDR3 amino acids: CASSVAGWYEQYF. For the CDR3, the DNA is TGTGCCAGCAGTGTAGCGGGTTGGTACGAGCAGTACTTC.